This T cell receptor (beta chain) was captured by sequencing in a study of glioma-infiltrating T cells after dendritic cell vaccination. Regarding time point: after dendritic cell vaccination, including at tumor progression/relapse. Patients had residual fresh-frozen tumor tissue and more than two years of survival data. The CDR3 is made up of 15 amino acids. Germline-derived CDR1 and CDR2 are MDHEN and SYDVKM. The V and J ends lost 1 base and 3 bases, in that order; junction bases with no gene match: 3. Sequencing was performed with immunoSEQ multiplex PCR; in TCRdb, only in-frame clones are kept and a portion is missing. In the table there are roughly 85,000 clones, 85% of which are singletons.

The sample was blood, taken after dendritic cell vaccination. The TCR comes from a human donor with glioblastoma. The rearrangement joins TRBV28 to TRBJ2-3; TRBD2 matches at 8 bases. CDR3 nucleotides: TGTGCCAGCAGTTTATATCGGGAGGGGACAGATACGCAGTATTTT. Translated, it gives CASSLYREGTDTQYF.